The TCR beta chain under discussion was sequenced for a study of cytomegalovirus exposure and HLA in healthy donors. This clone was observed a handful of times. The target antigen is unknown. Those who donated were healthy bone marrow donors. General study findings and limits: The analysis excluded some indistinguishable V segments, including TRBV6-2 and TRBV6-3. According to an earlier analysis, most TCR beta V segments yielded productive rearrangements about 87% or about 30% of the time. Usually a TCR sequence was rare, but some public TCRs were found in many donors.

The CDR3 contains 15 residues. From germline, CDR1 is MNHNS and CDR2 SASEGT. Trimming shortened V by 6 bases and J by 0 bases, and 12 bases separated the two germline ends. The PCR was carried out with 60 Vbeta primers and 13 Jbeta primers. Generated by immunoSEQ multiplex PCR, the TCRdb table keeps only in-frame clones and is missing some. Among approximately 61,000 clones listed, 70% to 80% were seen once. The source is a man aged 50 to 60 in good health and CMV-seropositive. V is TRBV6-1 and J is TRBJ1-5; possible D gene TRBD1, 6 bases. Sequencing used PBMCs. Here the CDR3 reads CASSLDSYSNQPQHF. CDR3 in DNA: TGTGCCAGCAGCTTGGACAGTTATAGCAATCAGCCCCAGCATTTT.